These 14 T cell receptor beta chains originate from one sample sequenced in a study of T cell responses to AZD1222 COVID-19 vaccine. Assay: immunoSEQ multiplex PCR; the TCRdb copy retains only in-frame clones and omits some. The table has 75,000 to 95,000 clones, about nine tenths seen once; the top ten hold approximately 5.3%. This sample comprised peripheral blood, obtained 28 days after the second AZD1222 dose. Source of these receptors: an adult who received the AZD1222 COVID-19 vaccine.

V is TRBV9 and J is TRBJ2-3, with D uncertain. Trimming pared 3 bases from V and 1 base from J, leaving 6 bases between. This CDR3 contains 13 residues. Germline-derived CDR1 and CDR2 are SGDLS and YYNGEE. In nucleotides, the CDR3 is TGTGCCAGCAGCGGCTTTGGCACAGATACGCAGTATTTT. Amino acid sequence: CASSGFGTDTQYF.

V gene TRBV15 combines with J gene TRBJ2-7; D uncertain. With 0 bases removed from V and 2 bases from J, the gap between germline ends came to 11 bases. Germline CDR1 and CDR2: LNHNV and YYDKDF (reference sequence). This CDR3 contains 15 residues. The CDR3 DNA reads TGTGCCACCAGCAGAGATCGTGACAACACCTACGAGCAGTACTTC. Translating it yields CATSRDRDNTYEQYF.

The chain uses TRBV28 and TRBJ2-7; 7 nucleotides match TRBD2. Unmatched junction bases numbered 4, after V lost 2 bases and J lost 3 bases. This CDR3 region has 14 residues. The germline V gene encodes CDR1 MDHEN and CDR2 SYDVKM. CDR3 nucleotide sequence: TGTGCCAGCAGTTTAGGGGGGGTAAACTACGAGCAGTACTTC. It specifies CASSLGGVNYEQYF.

The rearrangement joins TRBV23-1 to TRBJ1-5; unclear D gene. TRBV23-1 is recorded as an ORF, its role being uncertain. The germline V and J ends were trimmed by 4 bases and 4 bases, with 8 bases remaining between them. The CDR3 is made up of 13 amino acids. The CDR3 nucleotides are TGCGCCAGCAGTCGGCAGGAGAATCAGCCCCAGCATTTT. Protein sequence: CASSRQENQPQHF.

The J gene is TRBJ2-2, the V gene TRBV3-1 (or the pseudogene TRBV3-2); a weak D match, TRBD2 (5 bases). Germline lookup yields CDR1 LGHDT and CDR2 YNNKEL (reference sequence). The V and J ends lost 4 bases and 5 bases respectively, with 11 bases between them. The CDR3 totals 14 residues. The CDR3 region is CASSPIATTGELFF. DNA for the CDR3: TGTGCCAGCAGCCCCATAGCGACAACCGGGGAGCTGTTTTTT.

This clone has just one count. The chain has TRBV27 and TRBJ2-5, with 8 positions matching TRBD2. CDR3 length: 17 amino acids. J gave up 3 bases and V 0 bases, and 9 bases lay outside the gene matches. Germline lookup yields CDR1 MNHEY and CDR2 SMNVEV (reference sequence). CDR3 coding DNA: TGTGCCAGCAGTTTATCGCTTCAGACTAGCGCCAAAGAGACCCAGTACTTC. Translated: CASSLSLQTSAKETQYF.

The gene calls are TRBV19 and TRBJ1-1; D perhaps matches TRBD1 (5 bases). Germline V gene lookup returns CDR1 LNHDA and CDR2 SQIVND (reference sequence). The V and J ends lost 2 bases and 1 base respectively, with 8 bases between them. This CDR3 region has 14 residues. CDR3 sequence (DNA): TGTGCCAGTAGTATAACCCAGGGGAACACTGAAGCTTTCTTT. Its protein is CASSITQGNTEAFF.

This chain uses TRBV6-1 with TRBJ1-6; D may be TRBD1 (5 bases). The CDR3 length is 16 residues. Trimming took off 1 base at V and 5 bases at J, with 12 bases between the two ends. Germline V gene lookup returns CDR1 MNHNS and CDR2 SASEGT. CDR3 loop: CASSEGHPGNNSPLHF. For the CDR3, the DNA is TGTGCCAGCAGTGAAGGCCATCCAGGGAATAATTCACCCCTCCACTTT.

This clone has only one observation. The chain carries TRBV10-3 and TRBJ2-5; 12 bases fit TRBD2. Per germline, CDR1 ENHRY and CDR2 SYGVKD. V gave up 5 bases and J gave up 3 bases; unmatched junction bases: 1. The CDR3 sequence is 14 residues long. The CDR3 loop reads CAISRLAGEETQYF. CDR3 sequence (DNA): TGTGCCATCAGTAGACTAGCGGGGGAAGAGACCCAGTACTTC.

This clone was seen only once. The chain carries TRBV28 and TRBJ2-7; D might be TRBD2 (5 bases). Germline lookup yields CDR1 MDHEN and CDR2 SYDVKM. CDR3 length equals 15 residues. V shed 5 bases and J shed 6 bases, with 20 bases lying between them. For the CDR3, the DNA is TGTGCCAGCAGTCCGCGCGGGCTAGTGGCACGCGAGCAGTACTTC. Amino acids: CASSPRGLVAREQYF.

The CDR3 DNA reads TGTGCCAGCAGGCAAACAGGGCTTAACTATGGCTACACCTTC. Translation gives CASRQTGLNYGYTF. The chain links TRBV6-5 to TRBJ1-2; D perhaps matches TRBD1 (6 bases). The CDR3 totals 14 residues. Germline lookup yields CDR1 MNHEY and CDR2 SVGAGI. The V end lost 6 bases, the J end lost 1 base, and 12 bases lay between the germline ends.

This sequence joins TRBV7-9 and TRBJ1-1; a weak D match, TRBD1 (5 bases). From germline, CDR1 is SEHNR and CDR2 FQNEAQ (reference sequence). With 8 bases removed from V and 8 bases from J, the gap between germline ends came to 15 bases. This CDR3 region has 12 residues. CDR3 in DNA: TGTGCCAGCTGGAGGCTGGGGGACGAAGCTTTCTTT. It encodes CASWRLGDEAFF.

The chain employs TRBV5-6 and TRBJ2-5; tentatively, D is TRBD1 (6 bases). The germline V gene encodes CDR1 SGHDT and CDR2 YYEEEE. V lost 4 bases, J lost 5 bases, and 18 bases lay in between. There are 15 residues in the CDR3. CDR3 coding DNA: TGTGCCAGCAGCGCGAACAGGGCAGGAGGCGAGACCCAGTACTTC. Protein: CASSANRAGGETQYF.

The chain is built from TRBV7-2 and TRBJ2-6; D gene uncertain. V shed 5 bases and J shed 0 bases, with 5 bases lying between them. Germline CDR1 SGHTA, CDR2 FQGNSA. The CDR3 contains 14 residues. The CDR3 loop reads CASSPSSGANVLTF. CDR3 in DNA: TGTGCCAGCAGCCCGAGCTCTGGGGCCAACGTCCTGACTTTC.